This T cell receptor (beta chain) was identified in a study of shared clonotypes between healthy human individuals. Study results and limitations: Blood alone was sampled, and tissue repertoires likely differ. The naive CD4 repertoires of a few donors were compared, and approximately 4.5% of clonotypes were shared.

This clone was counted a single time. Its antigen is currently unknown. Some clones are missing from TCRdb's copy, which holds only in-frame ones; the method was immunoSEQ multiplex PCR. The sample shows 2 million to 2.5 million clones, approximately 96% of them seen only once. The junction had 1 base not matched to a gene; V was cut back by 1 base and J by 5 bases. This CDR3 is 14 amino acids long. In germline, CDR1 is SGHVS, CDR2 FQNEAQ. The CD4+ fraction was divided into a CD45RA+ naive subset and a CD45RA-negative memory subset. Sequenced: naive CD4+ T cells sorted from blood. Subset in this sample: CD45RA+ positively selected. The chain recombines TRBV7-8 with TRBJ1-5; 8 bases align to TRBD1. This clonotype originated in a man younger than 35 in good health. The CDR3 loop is CASSLGTGYQPQHF. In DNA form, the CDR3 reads TGTGCCAGCAGCTTAGGGACAGGGTATCAGCCCCAGCATTTT.